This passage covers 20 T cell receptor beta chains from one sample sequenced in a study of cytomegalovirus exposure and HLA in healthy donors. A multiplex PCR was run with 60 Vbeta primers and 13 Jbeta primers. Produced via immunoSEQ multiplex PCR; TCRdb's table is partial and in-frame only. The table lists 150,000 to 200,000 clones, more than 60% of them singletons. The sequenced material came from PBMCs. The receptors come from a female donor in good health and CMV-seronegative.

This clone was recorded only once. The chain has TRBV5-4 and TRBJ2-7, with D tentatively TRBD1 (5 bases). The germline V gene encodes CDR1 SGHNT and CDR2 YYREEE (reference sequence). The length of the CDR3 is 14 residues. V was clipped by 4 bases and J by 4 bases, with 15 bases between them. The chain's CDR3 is CASSRPGQGYEQYF. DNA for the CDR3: TGTGCCAGCAGCAGGCCAGGGCAAGGGTACGAGCAGTACTTC.

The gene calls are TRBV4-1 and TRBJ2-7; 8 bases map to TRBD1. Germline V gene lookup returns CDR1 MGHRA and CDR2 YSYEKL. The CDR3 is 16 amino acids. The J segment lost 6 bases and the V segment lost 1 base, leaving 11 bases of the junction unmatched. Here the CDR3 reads CASSQAPGQGPREQYF. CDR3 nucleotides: TGCGCCAGCAGCCAAGCCCCTGGACAGGGCCCCCGCGAGCAGTACTTC.

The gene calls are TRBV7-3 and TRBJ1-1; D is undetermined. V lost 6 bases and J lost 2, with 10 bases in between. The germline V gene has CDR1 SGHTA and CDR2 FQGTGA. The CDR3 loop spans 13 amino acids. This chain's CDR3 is CASRSQPNTEAFF. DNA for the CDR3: TGTGCCAGCAGGTCACAACCCAACACTGAAGCTTTCTTT.

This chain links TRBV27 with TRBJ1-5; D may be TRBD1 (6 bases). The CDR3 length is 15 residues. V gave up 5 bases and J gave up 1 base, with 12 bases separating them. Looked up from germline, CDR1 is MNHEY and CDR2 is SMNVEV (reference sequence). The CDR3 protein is CASSANRVSNQPQHF. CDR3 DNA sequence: TGTGCCAGCAGTGCCAACAGGGTGAGCAATCAGCCCCAGCATTTT.

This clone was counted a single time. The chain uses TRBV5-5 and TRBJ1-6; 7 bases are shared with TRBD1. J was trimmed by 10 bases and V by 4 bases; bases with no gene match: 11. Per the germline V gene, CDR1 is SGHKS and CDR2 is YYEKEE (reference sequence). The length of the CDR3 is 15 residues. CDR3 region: CASSKNRGEGSPLHF. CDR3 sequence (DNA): TGTGCCAGCAGCAAAAACAGGGGTGAGGGCTCACCCCTCCACTTT.

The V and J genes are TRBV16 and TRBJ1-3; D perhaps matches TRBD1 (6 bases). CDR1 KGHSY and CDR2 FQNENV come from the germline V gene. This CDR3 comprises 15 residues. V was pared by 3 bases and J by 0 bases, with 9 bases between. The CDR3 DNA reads TGTGCCAGCAGCCATGGACAGTTCTCTGGAAACACCATATATTTT. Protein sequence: CASSHGQFSGNTIYF.

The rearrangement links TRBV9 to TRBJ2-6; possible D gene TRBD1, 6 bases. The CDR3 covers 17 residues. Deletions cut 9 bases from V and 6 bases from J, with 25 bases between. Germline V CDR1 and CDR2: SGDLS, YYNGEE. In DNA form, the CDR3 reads TGTGCCACCACCCGAGGACAGACCCCCTCCGTGGCCAACGTCCTGACTTTC. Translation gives CATTRGQTPSVANVLTF.

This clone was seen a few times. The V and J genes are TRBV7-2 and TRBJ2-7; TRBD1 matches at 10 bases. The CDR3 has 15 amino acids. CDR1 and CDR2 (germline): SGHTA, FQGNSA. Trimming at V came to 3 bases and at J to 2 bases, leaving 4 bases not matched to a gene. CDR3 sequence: CASSLTGQGTYEQYF. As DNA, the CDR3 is TGTGCCAGCAGCTTGACGGGACAGGGGACCTACGAGCAGTACTTC.

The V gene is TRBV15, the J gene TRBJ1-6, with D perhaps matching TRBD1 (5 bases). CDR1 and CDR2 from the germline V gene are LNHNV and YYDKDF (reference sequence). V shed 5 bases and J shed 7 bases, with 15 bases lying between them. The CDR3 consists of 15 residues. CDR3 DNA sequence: TGTGCCACCAGCCCTCCCTGGGGGGAGAATTCACCCCTCCACTTT. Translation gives CATSPPWGENSPLHF.

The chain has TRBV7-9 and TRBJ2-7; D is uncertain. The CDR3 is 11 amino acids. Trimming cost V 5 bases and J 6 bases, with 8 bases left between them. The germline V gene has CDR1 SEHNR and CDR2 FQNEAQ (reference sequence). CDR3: CASSLRGEQYF. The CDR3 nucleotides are TGTGCCAGCAGCCTTAGAGGCGAGCAGTACTTC.

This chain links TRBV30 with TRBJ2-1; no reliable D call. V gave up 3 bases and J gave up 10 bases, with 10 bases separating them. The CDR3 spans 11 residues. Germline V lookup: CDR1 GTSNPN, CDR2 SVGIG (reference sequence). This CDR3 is CAWRNRREQFF. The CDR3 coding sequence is TGTGCCTGGAGAAACCGCAGGGAGCAGTTCTTC.

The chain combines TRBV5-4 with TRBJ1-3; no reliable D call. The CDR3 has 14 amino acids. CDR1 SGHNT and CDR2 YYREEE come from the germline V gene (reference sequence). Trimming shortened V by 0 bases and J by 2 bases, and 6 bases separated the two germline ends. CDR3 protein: CASSLGHTGNTIYF. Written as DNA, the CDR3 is TGTGCCAGCAGCTTGGGACATACTGGAAACACCATATATTTT.

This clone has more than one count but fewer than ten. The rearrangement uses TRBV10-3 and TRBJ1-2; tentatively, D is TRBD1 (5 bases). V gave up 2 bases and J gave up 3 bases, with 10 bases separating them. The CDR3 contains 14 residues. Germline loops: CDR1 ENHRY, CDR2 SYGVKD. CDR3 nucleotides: TGTGCCATCAGTGAGATAGGGGTTGACTATGGCTACACCTTC. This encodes CAISEIGVDYGYTF.

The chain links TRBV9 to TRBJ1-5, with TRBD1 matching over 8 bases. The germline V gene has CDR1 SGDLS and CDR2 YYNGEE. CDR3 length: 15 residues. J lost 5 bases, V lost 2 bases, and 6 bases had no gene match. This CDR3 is CASSVRPGGDQPQHF. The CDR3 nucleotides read TGTGCCAGCAGCGTCAGACCAGGGGGCGATCAGCCCCAGCATTTT.

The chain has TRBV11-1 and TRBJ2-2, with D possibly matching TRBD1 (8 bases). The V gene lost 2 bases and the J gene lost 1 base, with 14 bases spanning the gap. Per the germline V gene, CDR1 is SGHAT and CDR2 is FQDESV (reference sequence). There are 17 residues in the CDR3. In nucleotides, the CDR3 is TGTGCCAGCAGCTTAAAGGGGGGGACAGGGAACACCGGGGAGCTGTTTTTT. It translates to CASSLKGGTGNTGELFF.

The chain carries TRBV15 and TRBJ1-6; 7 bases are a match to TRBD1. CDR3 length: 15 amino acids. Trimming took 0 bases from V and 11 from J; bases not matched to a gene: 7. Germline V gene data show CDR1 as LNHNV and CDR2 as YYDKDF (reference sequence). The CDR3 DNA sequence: TGTGCCACCAGCAGAGATCGAAACAGGGGTACACCCCTCCACTTT. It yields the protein CATSRDRNRGTPLHF. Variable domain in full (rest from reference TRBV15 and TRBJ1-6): DAMVIQNPRYQVTQFGKPVTLSCSQTLNHNVMYWYQQKSSQAPKLLFHYYDKDFNNEADTPDNFQSRRPNTSFCFLDIRSPGLGDTAMYLCATSRDRNRGTPLHFGNGTRLTVT.

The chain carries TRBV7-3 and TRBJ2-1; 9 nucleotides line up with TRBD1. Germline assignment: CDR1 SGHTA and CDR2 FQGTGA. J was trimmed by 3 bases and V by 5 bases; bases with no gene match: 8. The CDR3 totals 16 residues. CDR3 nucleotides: TGTGCCAGCAGCCCGCTGGGACAGGGACTCTACAATGAGCAGTTCTTC. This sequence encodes CASSPLGQGLYNEQFF.

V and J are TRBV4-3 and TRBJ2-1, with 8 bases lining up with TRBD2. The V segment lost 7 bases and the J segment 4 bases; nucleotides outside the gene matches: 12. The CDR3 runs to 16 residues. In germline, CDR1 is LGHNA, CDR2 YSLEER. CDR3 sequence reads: CASTPRGGPAYNEQFF. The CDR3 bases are TGCGCCAGCACGCCCCGGGGGGGCCCCGCATACAATGAGCAGTTCTTC.

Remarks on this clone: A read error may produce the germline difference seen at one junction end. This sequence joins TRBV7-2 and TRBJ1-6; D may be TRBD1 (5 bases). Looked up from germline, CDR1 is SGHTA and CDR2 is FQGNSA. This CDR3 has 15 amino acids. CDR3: CASSIAGGADSPLHF. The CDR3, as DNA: TGTGCCAGCAGCATAGCGGGCGGGGCGGATTCACCCCTCCACTTT. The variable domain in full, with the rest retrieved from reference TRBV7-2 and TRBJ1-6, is GAGVSQSPSNKVTEKGKDVELRCDPISGHTALYWYRQSLGQGLEFLIYFQGNSAPDKSGLPSDRFSAERTGGSVSTLTIQRTQQEDSAVYLCASSIAGGADSPLHFGNGTRLTVT.

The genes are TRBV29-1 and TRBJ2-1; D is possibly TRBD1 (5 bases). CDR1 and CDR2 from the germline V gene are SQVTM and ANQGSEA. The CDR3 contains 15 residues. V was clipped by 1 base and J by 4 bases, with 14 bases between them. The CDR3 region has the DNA TGCAGCGTTGAAGTAAGGGGTCTATCTTACAATGAGCAGTTCTTC. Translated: CSVEVRGLSYNEQFF.